This T cell receptor beta chain was identified during a study of blood T cell repertoires in COVID-19. Across the study: The study drew acute and convalescent COVID-19 samples from the United States, Italy and Spain. PBMCs, B-cell-depleted T cells, or T cells were the source of the cDNA or gDNA that made up the material.

In the study's own analysis: The authors estimated nucleated cell counts from reference gene primer amplification. TCRdb keeps only in-frame clones here, not all; method: immunoSEQ multiplex PCR. The V and J calls and the clone size are those of that table, but D and trimming were determined from the DNA. Of more than 80,000 clones in the sample, 85% to 90% were seen once. Counting both end residues, the CDR3 totals 15 amino acids. For this clone: It is unclear where the CDR3 begins or ends on the DNA, so no DNA is shown, and the CDR3 is as TCRdb lists it.

This chain uses TRBV12-1 with TRBJ2-7; the table assigns TRBD2, which was not confirmed against the DNA. TRBV12-1 is recorded as a pseudogene. Input material: peripheral blood. This clonotype originated in a human donor with active COVID-19. The donor label of this sample is uncertain. The CDR3 loop is CASRFVGGGTYEQYF.